This TCR beta chain was captured in a study of T cell changes during pregnancy in multiple sclerosis (dated by TCRdb to the late 2010s). Looking at the study overall: Changes in the T cell repertoire over the course of pregnancy were examined in this study in women with multiple sclerosis.

V is cut back by 5 bases and J by 5 bases, with 4 bases in the junction unmatched. The CDR3 starts with the cysteine, ends with the phenylalanine, and has 15 residues. Of the read, only the CDR3 DNA is kept; its 45 bases are in frame from base 1. CDR1 and CDR2 are drawn from the germline V gene: MNHEY, SVGAGI. On this clone: No antigen is known for it. No much larger clone is present one base from it, and per-base qualities are unavailable.

Library construction relied on the immunoSEQ multiplex PCR assay. Sourced from immuneACCESS, this table was stored by TCRdb with only in-frame sequences that have V and J called. A share of the clones is absent; for the studies checked, an unresolved V gene accounts for under half, and the remainder has no known explanation. This sample has around 34,000 clones in its table, and roughly 90% of those were observed once. The ten largest clones capture more than 0.5% of the sample. This clonotype originated in a female donor with multiple sclerosis, enrolled in a pregnancy study. The sequences come from CD4+ T cells from peripheral blood mononuclear cells, collected in the second trimester of pregnancy. This chain joins TRBV6-5 to TRBJ2-5; 14 bases in between match TRBD2. The base sequence is TGTGCCAGCAGTCATCGACTAGCGGGGGGGGAGACCCAGTACTTC. The translation is CASSHRLAGGETQYF.